Listed here are 16 T cell receptor beta chains from one sample, sequenced in a study of T cell changes during pregnancy in multiple sclerosis. The data were produced by immunoSEQ multiplex PCR, yet TCRdb's version contains in-frame clones alone and is incomplete. The data contain around 60,000 clones, 80% to 90% of them seen just once; the ten biggest clones take up 2.5% to 3%. The sequencing here drew on peripheral blood, taken in the first trimester of pregnancy. These receptors were collected from a female donor with multiple sclerosis, enrolled in a pregnancy study.

The chain combines TRBV7-8 with TRBJ1-5; D is perhaps TRBD1 (6 bases). The V end lost 1 base, the J end lost 0 bases, and 10 bases lay between the germline ends. This CDR3 has 16 residues. Germline loops: CDR1 SGHVS, CDR2 FQNEAQ. In nucleotides, the CDR3 is TGTGCCAGCAGCTTAGTCCCAGGGGATAGCAATCAGCCCCAGCATTTT. Residues: CASSLVPGDSNQPQHF.

The rearrangement links TRBV18 to TRBJ2-3, with 8 bases that match TRBD1. Germline-derived CDR1 and CDR2 are KGHSH and LQKENI. Trimming at V came to 4 bases and at J to 0 bases, leaving 6 bases not matched to a gene. The CDR3 covers 16 residues. The CDR3 loop is CASSLWTGPSTDTQYF. CDR3 DNA: TGTGCCAGCTCACTCTGGACAGGGCCTAGCACAGATACGCAGTATTTT.

V is TRBV6-5 and J is TRBJ1-1, with D possibly TRBD1 on 6 matching bases. V shed 2 bases and J shed 4 bases, with 8 bases lying between them. This CDR3 region has 13 residues. CDR1 MNHEY and CDR2 SVGAGI come from the germline V gene. CDR3 sequence reads: CASSYGGGTEAFF. The DNA for the CDR3 is TGTGCCAGCAGTTACGGGGGCGGCACTGAAGCTTTCTTT.

The chain employs TRBV30 and TRBJ1-4; D is unclear. Per the germline V gene, CDR1 is GTSNPN and CDR2 is SVGIG (reference sequence). CDR3 size: 14 residues. Trimming left V 2 bases short and J 2 bases short, with 9 bases between. CDR3 loop: CAWSSTRTNEKLFF. DNA for the CDR3: TGTGCCTGGAGTTCGACACGGACTAATGAAAAACTGTTTTTT. The full variable domain, rest sourced from reference TRBV30 and TRBJ1-4, is SQTIHQWPATLVQPVGSPLSLECTVEGTSNPNLYWYRQAAGRGLQLLFYSVGIGQISSEVPQNLSASRPQDRQFILSSKKLLLSDSGFYLCAWSSTRTNEKLFFGSGTQLSVL.

This sequence joins TRBV4-1 and TRBJ2-2; a weak D match, TRBD2 (5 bases). Looked up from germline, CDR1 is MGHRA and CDR2 is YSYEKL. The CDR3 length is 15 residues. Trimming stripped 4 bases from V and 4 bases from J, with 13 bases between. This CDR3 is CASSLYRDSTGELFF. CDR3 DNA: TGCGCCAGCAGCCTCTATCGGGATAGCACCGGGGAGCTGTTTTTT.

The rearrangement links TRBV7-2 to TRBJ2-3; 7 bases fit TRBD1. CDR3 length equals 13 residues. V was clipped by 5 bases and J by 3 bases; unmatched bases: 2. The germline V gene encodes CDR1 SGHTA and CDR2 FQGNSA. CDR3 protein: CASSRTGTDTQYF. CDR3 coding DNA: TGTGCCAGCAGCCGGACAGGAACAGATACGCAGTATTTT.

About this clone itself: The sample carries other DNA sequences with the same CDR3. The V call is TRBV5-1, the J call TRBJ2-3, with TRBD1 identical over 9 bases. Germline V gene data show CDR1 as SGHRS and CDR2 as YFSETQ. This CDR3 region has 15 residues. V trimming: 3 bases; J trimming: 4 bases; junction bases outside the gene matches: 6. CDR3 protein: CASSSGQGRADTQYF. CDR3 in DNA: TGCGCCAGCAGCTCGGGACAGGGACGGGCAGATACGCAGTATTTT.

This clone was seen more than once but under ten times. V gene TRBV5-6 combines with J gene TRBJ1-2, with 8 bases aligning to TRBD1. V dropped 2 bases and J dropped 8; count of bases not matched to a gene: 17. Germline CDR1 and CDR2: SGHDT and YYEEEE. The CDR3 is 17 amino acids. This chain's CDR3 is CASSFPIPGQGDRGYTF. CDR3 sequence (DNA): TGTGCCAGCAGCTTCCCCATACCTGGACAGGGAGACAGGGGCTACACCTTC.

V is TRBV27 and J is TRBJ1-1; D is possibly TRBD1 (5 bases). Looked up from germline, CDR1 is MNHEY and CDR2 is SMNVEV (reference sequence). The CDR3 is made up of 15 amino acids. Deletions cut 5 bases from V and 1 base from J, with 14 bases between. The CDR3 reads CASSPRVPKNTEAFF. The CDR3 DNA follows: TGTGCCAGCAGTCCCAGGGTACCGAAGAACACTGAAGCTTTCTTT.

This clone was counted once. The chain is built from TRBV19 and TRBJ2-2; 10 nucleotides line up with TRBD1. Germline assignment: CDR1 LNHDA and CDR2 SQIVND (reference sequence). Unmatched junction bases numbered 6, after V lost 7 bases and J lost 7 bases. The CDR3 consists of 14 residues. The chain's CDR3 is CASNGQGVSGELFF. The DNA of the CDR3 is TGTGCCAGTAATGGACAGGGGGTGAGCGGGGAGCTGTTTTTT.

This clone showed up just once. V usage is TRBV6-5 and J usage is TRBJ1-2; D is uncertain. The CDR3 extends over 13 amino acids. Trimming left V 2 bases short and J 2 bases short, with 6 bases between. Germline assignment: CDR1 MNHEY and CDR2 SVGAGI. CDR3 residues: CASSYDKNYGYTF. The CDR3 DNA reads as TGTGCCAGCAGTTACGACAAAAACTATGGCTACACCTTC.

The V call is TRBV6-5, the J call TRBJ2-7; 10 nucleotides match TRBD1. After removal of 5 bases from V and 9 bases from J, the junction contained 7 bases not matched to a gene. The length of the CDR3 is 13 residues. The V gene's germline CDR1 is MNHEY and CDR2 SVGAGI. Here the CDR3 reads CASSPGQGIVQYF. The CDR3 nucleotides read TGTGCCAGCAGTCCGGGACAGGGGATTGTGCAGTACTTC.

The chain links TRBV7-2 to TRBJ2-5; tentatively, D is TRBD1 (6 bases). From germline, CDR1 is SGHTA and CDR2 FQGNSA. Deletions cut 5 bases from V and 4 bases from J, with 20 bases between. There are 16 residues in the CDR3. The CDR3: CASSVRSYRVGETQYF. For the CDR3, the DNA is TGTGCCAGCAGCGTTAGATCCTACAGGGTCGGAGAGACCCAGTACTTC.

The chain carries TRBV5-1 and TRBJ2-3; weak D call: TRBD2 (6 bases). The CDR3 has 16 residues. Germline CDR1 is SGHRS and CDR2 is YFSETQ. V lost 0 bases and J 0 bases, leaving 11 bases between the germline ends. CDR3 sequence: CASSLAAGSSTDTQYF. The CDR3 nucleotides are TGCGCCAGCAGCTTGGCCGCGGGGTCTAGCACAGATACGCAGTATTTT.

The J gene is TRBJ1-1, the V gene TRBV29-1, with D hard to call. V lost 3 bases and J 1 base, leaving 6 bases between the germline ends. Germline-derived CDR1 and CDR2 are SQVTM and ANQGSEA. The CDR3 is 12 amino acids. The CDR3 protein is CSVDMSNTEAFF. CDR3 bases: TGCAGCGTTGATATGTCGAACACTGAAGCTTTCTTT. The variable domain in full, completed from reference TRBV29-1 and TRBJ1-1, reads SAVISQKPSRDICQRGTSLTIQCQVDSQVTMMFWYRQQPGQSLTLIATANQGSEATYESGFVIDKFPISRPNLTFSTLTVSNMSPEDSSIYLCSVDMSNTEAFFGQGTRLTVV.

The chain links TRBV28 to TRBJ1-1; D unresolved. Trimming took off 2 bases at V and 8 bases at J, with 9 bases between the two ends. The CDR3 totals 12 residues. From germline, CDR1 is MDHEN and CDR2 SYDVKM. This CDR3 reads CASSLRPGEAFF. The CDR3 bases are TGTGCCAGCAGTTTAAGACCGGGAGAAGCTTTCTTT. Full variable domain (missing parts from reference TRBV28 and TRBJ1-1): DVKVTQSSRYLVKRTGEKVFLECVQDMDHENMFWYRQDPGLGLRLIYFSYDVKMKEKGDIPEGYSVSREKKERFSLILESASTNQTSMYLCASSLRPGEAFFGQGTRLTVV.